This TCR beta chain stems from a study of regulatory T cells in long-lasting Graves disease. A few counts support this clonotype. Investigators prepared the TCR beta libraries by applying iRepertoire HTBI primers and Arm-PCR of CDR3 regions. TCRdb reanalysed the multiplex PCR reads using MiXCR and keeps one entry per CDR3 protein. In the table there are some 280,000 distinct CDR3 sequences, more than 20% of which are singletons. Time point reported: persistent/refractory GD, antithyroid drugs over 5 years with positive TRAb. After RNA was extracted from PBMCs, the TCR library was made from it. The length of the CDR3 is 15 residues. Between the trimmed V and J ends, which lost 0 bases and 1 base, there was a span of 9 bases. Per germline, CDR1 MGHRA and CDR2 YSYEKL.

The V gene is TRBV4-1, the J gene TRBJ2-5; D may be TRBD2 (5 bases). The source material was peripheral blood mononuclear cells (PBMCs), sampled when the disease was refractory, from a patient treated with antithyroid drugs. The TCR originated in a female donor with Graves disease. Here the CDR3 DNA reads TGCGCCAGCAGCCAAGAAAAAGCGGTCCAAGAGACCCAGTACTTC. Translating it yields CASSQEKAVQETQYF.